These 5 T cell receptor beta chains originate from one sample sequenced in a study of control samples from healthy donors and cancer patients. The repertoire was sequenced with immunoSEQ multiplex PCR; TCRdb's copy has only in-frame clones and lacks some. The profile shows about 180,000 clones, nearly 90% of them singletons. Source material: blood. These TCRs come from a woman in her fifties or sixties in good health.

The V gene is TRBV5-1, the J gene TRBJ1-3; TRBD1 might be the D (5 bases). Looked up from germline, CDR1 is SGHRS and CDR2 is YFSETQ. The CDR3 runs to 16 residues. V was shortened by 0 bases and J by 6 bases, with 16 bases between the two germline ends. CDR3 sequence (DNA): TGCGCCAGCAGCTTGGCCGGAGGGGATTTGGCAAACACCATATATTTT. This translates into CASSLAGGDLANTIYF.

V and J are TRBV29-1 and TRBJ1-4; D remains ambiguous. CDR1 is SQVTM, CDR2 ANQGSEA, per germline. The CDR3 runs to 13 residues. V was shortened by 4 bases and J by 7 bases, with 13 bases between the two germline ends. The CDR3 here is CSVVRGLGEKLFF. The CDR3 DNA is TGCAGCGTTGTAAGAGGGCTGGGTGAAAAACTGTTTTTT.

The V call is TRBV3-1 (or the pseudogene TRBV3-2), the J call TRBJ1-4, with TRBD1 as a possible D gene (5 bases). CDR1 is LGHDT and CDR2 is YNNKEL in the germline V gene (reference sequence). CDR3 length equals 12 residues. V was trimmed by 4 bases and J by 8 bases, leaving 8 bases between them. CDR3 in amino acids: CASSPPGEKLFF. The CDR3 DNA follows: TGTGCCAGCAGCCCCCCAGGGGAAAAACTGTTTTTT.

The chain recombines TRBV14 with TRBJ2-4, with 14 bases fitting TRBD2. V gave up 2 bases and J gave up 6 bases; unmatched junction bases: 24. Germline V lookup: CDR1 SGHDN, CDR2 FVKESK. The CDR3 length is 23 residues. This chain's CDR3 is CASSQMGDTCLGWGLAGVNIQYF. The CDR3 nucleotides are TGTGCCAGCAGCCAAATGGGGGACACCTGCCTGGGCTGGGGACTAGCGGGAGTAAACATTCAGTACTTC.

The V and J genes are TRBV29-1 and TRBJ2-6; D perhaps matches TRBD1 (5 bases). The CDR3 has 13 residues. The germline CDR1 and CDR2 sequences are SQVTM and ANQGSEA. Trimming pared 7 bases from V and 0 bases from J, leaving 7 bases between. The DNA of the CDR3 is TGCAGCGCAGGACACTCTGGGGCCAACGTCCTGACTTTC. As protein: CSAGHSGANVLTF.